This T cell receptor beta chain comes out of a study of CD8+ T cells in alopecia areata. Study context: Tofacitinib treatment spanned 6 to 18 months, with 6 months off drug afterward. By percentage of affected scalp area, the severity of treated patients was scored. Study-wide findings and caveats: Given one nonresponder, whether baseline CD8+ expansion relates to response remains uncertain.

The treatment is: oral pan-JAK inhibitor, 5-10 mg twice daily. Following extraction, RNA underwent reverse transcription to cDNA, which served as the sequencing template. Generated by immunoSEQ multiplex PCR, the TCRdb table keeps only in-frame clones and is missing some. This table holds 95,000 to 150,000 clones, 53% found once. With regard to this clone: What it recognizes is unknown.

Trimming removed 2 bases at V and 1 base at J, with 4 bases between. From germline, CDR1 is KGHSH and CDR2 LQKENI. The CDR3 has 13 residues. This sample comprised CD4+ T cells sorted from blood, obtained at week 4, from a patient treated with tofacitinib. This chain links TRBV18 with TRBJ2-3; unclear D gene. The receptor was isolated from a human donor with alopecia areata. Here the CDR3 DNA reads TGTGCCAGCTCACCAGGGGGCACAGATACGCAGTATTTT. As protein: CASSPGGTDTQYF.